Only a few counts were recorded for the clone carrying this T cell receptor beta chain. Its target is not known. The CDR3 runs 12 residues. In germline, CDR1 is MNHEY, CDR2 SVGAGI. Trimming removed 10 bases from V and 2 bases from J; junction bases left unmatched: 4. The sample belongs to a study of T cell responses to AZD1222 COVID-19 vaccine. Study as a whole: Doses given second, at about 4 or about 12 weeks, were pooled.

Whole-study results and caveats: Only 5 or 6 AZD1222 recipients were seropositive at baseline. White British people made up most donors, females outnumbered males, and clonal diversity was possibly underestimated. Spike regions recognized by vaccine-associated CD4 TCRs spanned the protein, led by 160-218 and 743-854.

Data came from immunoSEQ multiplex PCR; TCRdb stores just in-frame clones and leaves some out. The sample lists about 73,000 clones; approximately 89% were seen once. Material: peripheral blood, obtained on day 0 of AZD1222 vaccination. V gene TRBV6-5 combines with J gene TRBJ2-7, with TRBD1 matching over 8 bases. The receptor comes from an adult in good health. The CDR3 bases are TGTGCCACCGACAGGGGCACCTACGAGCAGTACTTC. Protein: CATDRGTYEQYF.